Listed here are 14 T cell receptor beta chains from one sample, sequenced in a study of blood T cell repertoires in COVID-19. The assay was immunoSEQ multiplex PCR, and TCRdb's table has in-frame clones only and misses some. The sample has 40,000 to 50,000 clones, 75% to 95% seen once; the top ten hold approximately 6.4%. The specimen was peripheral blood. Receptors originate from a man between 70 and 80 years old with active COVID-19.

This clone came up once. This chain links TRBV5-6 with TRBJ2-7, with D hard to call. Per the germline V gene, CDR1 is SGHDT and CDR2 is YYEEEE. CDR3 length equals 14 residues. Trimming shortened V by 7 bases and J by 5 bases, and 19 bases separated the two germline ends. CDR3 sequence: CASGATPTANEQYF. The DNA for the CDR3 is TGTGCCAGCGGTGCAACCCCTACCGCCAACGAGCAGTACTTC.

This clone is labeled as medium-sized. The chain carries TRBV7-9 and TRBJ2-7, with D possibly TRBD1 on 6 matching bases. The CDR3 covers 13 residues. CDR1 and CDR2 from the germline V gene are SEHNR and FQNEAQ (reference sequence). The V end was cut by 0 bases, the J end by 4 bases, with 7 bases between. The CDR3 region has the DNA TGTGCCAGCAGCTTAGCGCAGGGGTACGAGCAGTACTTC. Translation gives CASSLAQGYEQYF.

The rearrangement uses TRBV30 and TRBJ2-1; 7 bases match TRBD1. The V and J ends lost 0 bases and 6 bases, in that order; junction bases with no gene match: 8. The CDR3 has 15 residues. The germline V gene has CDR1 GTSNPN and CDR2 SVGIG (reference sequence). The CDR3 sequence is CAWSVPGTVRNEQFF. CDR3 sequence (DNA): TGTGCCTGGAGTGTACCCGGGACAGTCCGCAATGAGCAGTTCTTC.

The rearrangement joins TRBV6-6 to TRBJ2-5, with no clear D. Per the germline V gene, CDR1 is MNHNY and CDR2 is SVGAGI (reference sequence). The ends were cut back, 2 bases at V and 7 bases at J, with 11 bases in the middle. The length of the CDR3 is 13 residues. CDR3 DNA: TGTGCCAGCAGTTACGACTCCTCGTGGACCCAGTACTTC. It translates to CASSYDSSWTQYF.

The chain uses TRBV18 and TRBJ1-1, with a weak D call TRBD1 (6 bases). The germline V gene has CDR1 KGHSH and CDR2 LQKENI. V was pared by 1 base and J by 1 base, with 10 bases between. The CDR3 consists of 15 residues. CDR3 region: CASSPLTGWNTEAFF. CDR3 coding DNA: TGTGCCAGCTCACCACTTACAGGGTGGAACACTGAAGCTTTCTTT.

CDR3 in DNA: TGTGCCAGCAGCAAATCTATGACAGGGGTTAACTATGGCTACACCTTC. Its translation: CASSKSMTGVNYGYTF. The chain has TRBV7-6 and TRBJ1-2; the match to TRBD1 covers 8 bases. Trimming removed 5 bases from V and 1 base from J; junction bases left unmatched: 9. Per the germline V gene, CDR1 is SGHVS and CDR2 is FNYEAQ. This CDR3 has 16 amino acids.

The count of this clone is one. V gene TRBV6-5 combines with J gene TRBJ1-5; TRBD1 matches 7 bases. The V segment lost 6 bases and the J segment 0 bases; nucleotides outside the gene matches: 5. Germline V gene data show CDR1 as MNHEY and CDR2 as SVGAGI. This CDR3 has 15 amino acids. The CDR3 here is CASRGTAYSNQPQHF. As DNA, the CDR3 is TGTGCCAGCAGAGGGACAGCTTATAGCAATCAGCCCCAGCATTTT.

This rearrangement joins TRBV5-8 to TRBJ1-2; 9 bases line up with TRBD1. The V and J ends lost 0 bases and 6 bases, in that order; junction bases with no gene match: 12. Per the germline V gene, CDR1 is SGHTS and CDR2 is YDEGEE. The CDR3 is 17 amino acids. The CDR3 DNA reads TGTGCCAGCAGCTTGGGAGCCGGGGGAACAGGGGGCCATGGCTACACCTTC. As protein: CASSLGAGGTGGHGYTF.

The V and J genes are TRBV5-1 and TRBJ2-5; 11 nucleotides agree with TRBD2. CDR3 length: 16 residues. V lost 3 bases to trimming and J lost 2 bases; unmatched junction nucleotides: 6. CDR1 and CDR2 from the germline V gene are SGHRS and YFSETQ. CDR3 in amino acids: CASSSGLAGLQETQYF. Here the CDR3 DNA reads TGCGCCAGCAGCTCCGGACTAGCGGGCCTACAAGAGACCCAGTACTTC.

The count of this clone is one. J is TRBJ2-4 and V is TRBV5-6; D is ambiguous. V shed 1 base and J shed 9 bases, with 8 bases lying between them. This CDR3 has 12 amino acids. Per germline, CDR1 SGHDT and CDR2 YYEEEE. The CDR3 loop reads CASSLIGGIQYF. The CDR3 DNA follows: TGTGCCAGCAGCTTGATCGGCGGCATTCAGTACTTC.

The gene calls are TRBV6-5 and TRBJ1-1; D is unresolved. This CDR3 contains 13 residues. The V and J ends lost 0 bases and 7 bases respectively, with 9 bases between them. CDR1 MNHEY and CDR2 SVGAGI come from the germline V gene. The CDR3, as DNA: TGTGCCAGCAGTTACTCCACGCAGATTGAAGCTTTCTTT. Translation gives CASSYSTQIEAFF.

The chain uses TRBV28 and TRBJ1-1; D gene ambiguous. Germline V CDR1 and CDR2: MDHEN, SYDVKM. The CDR3 length is 16 residues. The ends were cut back, 2 bases at V and 1 base at J, with 14 bases in the middle. CDR3 nucleotide sequence: TGTGCCAGCAGTTTAAGACTCGGCAGTGGGAACACTGAAGCTTTCTTT. It yields the protein CASSLRLGSGNTEAFF.

This clone has more than one count but fewer than ten. The chain has TRBV21-1 and TRBJ1-5; the table assigns TRBD1, which was not confirmed against the DNA. TRBV21-1 is termed a pseudogene. This CDR3 has 15 residues. CDR3 nucleotide sequence: TGTGCCAGCAGCAATTTCCCTAAAGGGGATCAGCCCCAGCATTTT. Its translation is CASSNFPKGDQPQHF.

This clone appeared a single time. The genes are TRBV12-5 and TRBJ2-1; the match to TRBD2 covers 16 bases. Germline CDR1 reads LGHNT; CDR2 reads FRNRAP. CDR3 length equals 16 residues. V lost 6 bases, J lost 9 bases, and 8 bases stayed unmatched. CDR3 nucleotides: TGTGCTAGTGGCACGGGACTAGCGGGGGGGTATCTTGAGCAGTTCTTC. This encodes CASGTGLAGGYLEQFF.